This T cell receptor beta chain was obtained from a study of cytomegalovirus exposure and HLA in healthy donors. Primers included in the PCR were 60 Vbeta and 13 Jbeta primers. Clones were read by immunoSEQ multiplex PCR, and TCRdb kept only the in-frame ones, dropping some. The listing records about 20,000 clones. The CDR3 covers 15 residues. J lost 2 bases, V lost 6 bases, and 9 bases had no gene match. The V gene's germline CDR1 is LNHDA and CDR2 SQIVND (reference sequence). Findings and limits, study-wide: In a later analysis, HLA-associated beta chains showed higher expansion and lower generation probabilities than comparable chains. The study carried out a later analysis of TCR beta sequences. It associated approximately 16,000 of them with specific HLA alleles at a false discovery rate of 0.05. A previous analysis found most TCR beta V segments productive roughly 87% or roughly 30% of the time. Roughly uniform sequencing depth across donors was assumed, possibly incorrectly.

As to this clone: Antigen: not known.

This TCR was sampled from a man in his 60s in good health and CMV-seropositive. The sequenced material came from PBMCs. V usage is TRBV19 and J usage is TRBJ2-7; 8 bases line up with TRBD2. CDR3 DNA: TGTGCCAGTAGCTACCGGGGGGGGAATACCTACGAGCAGTACTTC. This gives the protein CASSYRGGNTYEQYF.